The 8 T cell receptor beta chains reported below all come from one sample, sequenced in a study of T cell responses to AZD1222 COVID-19 vaccine (dated by TCRdb to the early 2020s). The meaning of the sample's time point label: baseline before first vaccination. The library was obtained by the immunoSEQ multiplex PCR assay. TCRdb stores this immuneACCESS table with in-frame sequences only. Part of the clones is absent; in the studies checked, under half of the shortfall reflects unresolved V genes, and no reason is known for the rest. Counted in this sample were roughly 100,000 clones; 91% of them appeared once. The ten largest clones take up roughly 42% of the sample. Material: peripheral blood, obtained on day 0 of AZD1222 vaccination. The receptor source for this set is an adult in good health.

The chain joins TRBV3-1 (or the pseudogene TRBV3-2) to TRBJ2-2, with a tentative D call TRBD2 (5 bases). The CDR3 sequence is 12 residues long. Per germline, CDR1 LGHDT and CDR2 YNNKEL (reference sequence). Deletions cut 4 bases from V and 5 bases from J, with 5 bases between. CDR3 bases: TGTGCCAGCAGCCGAGGGACCGGGGAGCTGTTTTTT. It is translated as CASSRGTGELFF.

This chain connects TRBV28 to TRBJ1-1, with D unresolved. Trimming took 5 bases from V and 8 from J, leaving 15 bases between them. The CDR3 totals 13 residues. The germline gives CDR1 MDHEN, CDR2 SYDVKM. The CDR3 DNA reads TGTGCCAGCAGTCCACGCCGGGGAGGGGAAGCTTTCTTT. Its translation is CASSPRRGGEAFF.

V is TRBV5-1 and J is TRBJ2-2, with TRBD1 identical over 7 bases. Germline V gene lookup returns CDR1 SGHRS and CDR2 YFSETQ. Trimming removed 2 bases from V and 1 base from J; junction bases left unmatched: 5. The CDR3 has 16 amino acids. CDR3 nucleotides: TGCGCCAGCAGCTTAATACCAGGGGGGAACACCGGGGAGCTGTTTTTT. Protein product: CASSLIPGGNTGELFF.

The count of this clone is one. The CDR3 here is CASSAGTATYGYTF. The DNA of the CDR3 is TGCGCCAGCAGCGCCGGGACAGCCACCTATGGCTACACCTTC. The chain is built from TRBV5-1 and TRBJ1-2; TRBD1 agrees at 7 bases. The CDR3 runs to 14 residues. Germline CDR1 reads SGHRS; CDR2 reads YFSETQ. V lost 4 bases to trimming and J lost 4 bases; unmatched junction nucleotides: 7.

This sequence joins TRBV27 and TRBJ1-4; D is perhaps TRBD1 (6 bases). Germline V gene sequence: CDR1 MNHEY, CDR2 SMNVEV (reference sequence). V was trimmed by 5 bases and J by 4 bases, leaving 11 bases between them. This CDR3 region has 14 residues. CDR3 DNA: TGTGCCAGCAGTCCACAGGGTAATAATGAAAAACTGTTTTTT. It translates to CASSPQGNNEKLFF.

This clone was found once. This rearrangement joins TRBV3-1 (or the pseudogene TRBV3-2) to TRBJ2-1; 8 nucleotides match TRBD1. The CDR3 covers 16 residues. The germline V gene has CDR1 LGHDT and CDR2 YNNKEL (reference sequence). The ends lost 4 bases at V and 8 bases at J; junction bases unmatched: 13. The CDR3 region has the DNA TGTGCCAGCAGCCTCGGACAGGGTGGCTACCTCTATGAGCAGTTCTTC. Translating it yields CASSLGQGGYLYEQFF.

V and J are TRBV6-5 and TRBJ2-7; TRBD1 matches 8 bases. There are 14 residues in the CDR3. Germline loops: CDR1 MNHEY, CDR2 SVGAGI. V shed 7 bases and J 0 bases; nucleotides not matched to a gene: 5. CDR3 nucleotides: TGTGCCAGCAAACCGGGACAGGCCTCCTACGAGCAGTACTTC. Translating it yields CASKPGQASYEQYF.

The V call is TRBV11-1, the J call TRBJ2-5; possibly TRBD1 for D (6 bases). With 4 bases removed from V and 7 bases from J, the gap between germline ends came to 13 bases. Germline V gene sequence: CDR1 SGHAT, CDR2 FQDESV (reference sequence). The CDR3 sequence is 13 residues long. CDR3 nucleotide sequence: TGTGCCAGCAGCTCTACTCTACAGGGGACCCAGTACTTC. It specifies CASSSTLQGTQYF.